One sample yielded the 17 T cell receptor beta chains listed below, sequenced in a study of T cell responses to AZD1222 COVID-19 vaccine. Method: immunoSEQ multiplex PCR; TCRdb's copy keeps in-frame clones and lacks some. In the table there are about 99,000 clones, roughly nine tenths of which are singletons. The specimen was peripheral blood, collected on day 0 of AZD1222 vaccination. The receptor set was obtained from an adult in good health.

The CDR3 loop is CASSLGDSPAQEQYF. Here the CDR3 DNA reads TGTGCCAGCAGCTTAGGAGACTCCCCAGCCCAGGAGCAGTACTTC. V gene TRBV7-6 combines with J gene TRBJ2-7; D gene ambiguous. This CDR3 contains 15 residues. Trimming took 1 base from V and 7 from J, leaving 17 bases between them. Germline CDR1 and CDR2: SGHVS and FNYEAQ.

In its sample, this clone was seen a few times. V and J are TRBV21-1 and TRBJ1-1. TRBV21-1 is a pseudogene. The CDR3 has 13 amino acids. Here the CDR3 DNA reads TGTGCCAGCAGCCCCCCGCCGAACACTGAAGCTTTCTTT. Its translation: CASSPPPNTEAFF.

This chain uses TRBV9 with TRBJ2-7; TRBD2 might be the D (6 bases). The CDR3 extends over 14 amino acids. CDR1 SGDLS and CDR2 YYNGEE come from the germline V gene. The ends were cut back, 0 bases at V and 1 base at J, with 8 bases in the middle. The CDR3: CASSVAGESYEQYF. CDR3 in DNA: TGTGCCAGCAGCGTAGCGGGAGAGTCCTACGAGCAGTACTTC.

The chain carries TRBV4-1 and TRBJ1-2, with 9 positions matching TRBD1. The CDR3 extends over 16 amino acids. V lost 3 bases and J lost 2; bases outside the gene matches: 7. Germline lookup yields CDR1 MGHRA and CDR2 YSYEKL. This chain's CDR3 is CASSQPGTGRNYGYTF. The CDR3 region has the DNA TGCGCCAGCAGCCAGCCAGGGACAGGGAGAAACTATGGCTACACCTTC.

This chain links TRBV5-4 with TRBJ1-5; D is unresolved. V was pared by 0 bases and J by 7 bases, with 5 bases between. The CDR3 sequence is 12 residues long. Germline V CDR1 and CDR2: SGHNT, YYREEE (reference sequence). The CDR3 DNA reads TGTGCCAGCAGCTTGGCCGGGCAGCCCCAGCATTTT. It codes for CASSLAGQPQHF. The whole variable domain, filled in from reference TRBV5-4 and TRBJ1-5, reads ETGVTQSPTHLIKTRGQQVTLRCSSQSGHNTVSWYQQALGQGPQFIFQYYREEENGRGNFPPRFSGLQFPNYSSELNVNALELDDSALYLCASSLAGQPQHFGDGTRLSIL.

The V and J genes are TRBV5-1 and TRBJ2-2; the match to TRBD2 covers 9 bases. The CDR3 sequence is 16 residues long. CDR1 is SGHRS, CDR2 YFSETQ, per germline. The ends lost 3 bases at V and 6 bases at J; junction bases unmatched: 9. CDR3 DNA: TGCGCCAGCAGCTCCTTAGCGGGAGTACGCGCCGGGGAGCTGTTTTTT. Encoded protein: CASSSLAGVRAGELFF.

The J gene is TRBJ1-2, the V gene TRBV12-3 or TRBV12-4; 7 bases map to TRBD1. The V segment lost 7 bases and the J segment 8 bases; nucleotides outside the gene matches: 10. The CDR3 spans 13 residues. The CDR3 nucleotides are TGTGCCAGCACCGGACAGGACCAGAGGGGCTACACCTTC. It specifies CASTGQDQRGYTF.

This clone was seen a handful of times. The rearrangement joins TRBV10-3 to TRBJ2-1; 8 bases are a match to TRBD2. This CDR3 contains 15 residues. CDR1 is ENHRY and CDR2 is SYGVKD in the germline V gene. Trimming removed 3 bases from V and 0 bases from J; junction bases left unmatched: 1. This CDR3 reads CAISESGSSYNEQFF. Written as DNA, the CDR3 is TGTGCCATCAGTGAAAGCGGGAGCTCCTACAATGAGCAGTTCTTC.

The rearrangement joins TRBV28 to TRBJ2-7; 9 nucleotides agree with TRBD1. The CDR3 is 13 residues long. Germline assignment: CDR1 MDHEN and CDR2 SYDVKM. V was clipped by 4 bases and J by 4 bases; unmatched bases: 2. Here the CDR3 reads CASSSGQGYEQYF. The CDR3 DNA is TGTGCCAGCAGTTCGGGACAGGGATACGAGCAGTACTTC.

This sequence joins TRBV2 and TRBJ1-2; TRBD1 is a possible D gene (5 bases). Germline V gene lookup returns CDR1 SNHLY and CDR2 FYNNEI. Trimming removed 6 bases from V and 4 bases from J, with 18 bases in between. The CDR3 is 15 residues long. The CDR3 reads CASSFTRESPYGYTF. CDR3 DNA: TGTGCCAGCAGCTTCACCAGGGAGTCCCCCTATGGCTACACCTTC.

The rearrangement links TRBV30 to TRBJ1-2; TRBD1 aligns across 8 bases. The CDR3 runs 14 residues. The V gene end was trimmed by 3 bases and the J gene end by 7 bases; junction bases not matched to a gene: 10. Germline V CDR1 and CDR2: GTSNPN, SVGIG (reference sequence). The chain's CDR3 is CAWRPGQGSSGYTF. CDR3 sequence (DNA): TGTGCCTGGAGACCAGGACAGGGCTCGAGTGGCTACACCTTC.

Written as DNA, the CDR3 is TGTGCCTGGAGTCCGCTAGCTGGGGTTGAGCAGTTCTTC. Protein sequence: CAWSPLAGVEQFF. This chain uses TRBV30 with TRBJ2-1, with a weak D call TRBD2 (5 bases). This CDR3 has 13 residues. Looked up from germline, CDR1 is GTSNPN and CDR2 is SVGIG (reference sequence). Trimming removed 2 bases from V and 9 bases from J, with 14 bases in between.

This clone was seen only once. The genes are TRBV4-1 and TRBJ1-2; 9 bases map to TRBD1. Looked up from germline, CDR1 is MGHRA and CDR2 is YSYEKL. Germline trimming cut 2 bases from V and 6 bases from J; bases unmatched to any gene: 1. The CDR3 consists of 13 residues. CDR3 in amino acids: CASSQRTGDGYTF. The CDR3 DNA sequence: TGCGCCAGCAGCCAAAGGACAGGGGATGGCTACACCTTC.

The chain's CDR3 is CASSLDTGNEKLFF. The CDR3 DNA follows: TGCGCCAGCAGCTTGGATACAGGGAATGAAAAACTGTTTTTT. The rearrangement joins TRBV5-1 to TRBJ1-4; a possible D gene is TRBD1 (6 bases). The V end was cut by 0 bases, the J end by 5 bases, with 8 bases between. This CDR3 has 14 residues. Germline V gene data show CDR1 as SGHRS and CDR2 as YFSETQ.

The genes are TRBV27 and TRBJ1-1, with 7 bases matching TRBD1. Germline CDR1 is MNHEY and CDR2 is SMNVEV (reference sequence). V was pared by 2 bases and J by 7 bases, with 10 bases of the junction left unmatched. CDR3 length: 15 amino acids. The chain's CDR3 is CASSLSPGTVIEAFF. CDR3 nucleotide sequence: TGTGCCAGCAGTTTAAGCCCAGGGACAGTTATTGAAGCTTTCTTT.

This rearrangement joins TRBV10-3 to TRBJ2-5; tentative D call: TRBD2 (5 bases). The CDR3 runs 12 residues. The V end was cut by 5 bases, the J end by 4 bases, with 8 bases between. Germline lookup yields CDR1 ENHRY and CDR2 SYGVKD. CDR3 loop: CAISPSLETQYF. In DNA, the CDR3 is TGTGCCATCAGTCCTAGCCTAGAGACCCAGTACTTC.

The V gene is TRBV29-1, the J gene TRBJ2-7, with D uncertain. The CDR3 is 13 residues long. CDR1 and CDR2 from the germline V gene are SQVTM and ANQGSEA. The V and J ends lost 0 bases and 9 bases respectively, with 15 bases between them. In nucleotides, the CDR3 is TGCAGCGTTGAAGATCCTCTACTTTCAGTGCAGTACTTC. Translated, it gives CSVEDPLLSVQYF.